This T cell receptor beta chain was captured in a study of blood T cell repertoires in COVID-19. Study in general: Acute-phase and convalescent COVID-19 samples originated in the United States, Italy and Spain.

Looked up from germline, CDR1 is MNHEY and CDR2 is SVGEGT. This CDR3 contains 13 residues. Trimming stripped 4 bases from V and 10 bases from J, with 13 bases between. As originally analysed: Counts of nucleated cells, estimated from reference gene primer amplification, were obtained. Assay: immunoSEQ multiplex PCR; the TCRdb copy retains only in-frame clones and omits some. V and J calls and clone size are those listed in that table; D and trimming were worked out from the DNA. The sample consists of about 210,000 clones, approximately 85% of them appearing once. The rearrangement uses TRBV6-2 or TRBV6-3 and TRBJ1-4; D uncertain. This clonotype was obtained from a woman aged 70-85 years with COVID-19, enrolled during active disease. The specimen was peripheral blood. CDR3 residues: CASSSLGGLKLFF. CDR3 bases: TGTGCCAGCAGTTCCCTCGGCGGGCTAAAACTGTTTTTT.